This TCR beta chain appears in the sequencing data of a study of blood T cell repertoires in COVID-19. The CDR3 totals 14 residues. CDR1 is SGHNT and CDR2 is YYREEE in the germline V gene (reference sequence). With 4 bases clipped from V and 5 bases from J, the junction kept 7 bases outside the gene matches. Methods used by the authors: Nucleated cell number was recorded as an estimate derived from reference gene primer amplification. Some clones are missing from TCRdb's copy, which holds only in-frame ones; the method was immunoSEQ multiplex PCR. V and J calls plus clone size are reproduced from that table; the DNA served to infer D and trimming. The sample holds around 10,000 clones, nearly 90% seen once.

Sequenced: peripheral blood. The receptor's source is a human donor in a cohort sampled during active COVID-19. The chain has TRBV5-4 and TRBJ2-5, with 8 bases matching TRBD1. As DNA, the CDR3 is TGTGCCAGCAGCCTTTGGACAGGGCGGGAGACCCAGTACTTC. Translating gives CASSLWTGRETQYF.